A selection of T cell receptor beta chains follows, all from one sample in a study of monozygotic twins with cystic fibrosis. TCRdb's table, derived via immunoSEQ multiplex PCR, lists solely in-frame clones and lacks some. The table includes approximately 34,000 clones, approximately 97% detected once. The sequenced sample was blood. The receptors were gathered from a girl aged 2-10 years with cystic fibrosis. Both conserved end residues are part of each CDR3. D genes are given only for firm matches. Expanded clones are given a class, and other clones once, few, many or no size at all.

V gene: TRBV28; clone size: -; J gene: TRBJ1-2; D gene: TRBD1; CDR3 protein: CASSSTDRRYGYTF; CDR3 DNA: TGTGCCAGCAGTTCAACGGACAGGCGCTATGGCTACACCTTC
V gene: TRBV21-1; clone size: -; J gene: TRBJ1-6; D gene: -; CDR3 protein: CATHRVKGNNSPLHF; CDR3 DNA: TGTGCCACTCACAGGGTAAAAGGGAATAATTCACCCCTCCACTTT
V gene: TRBV15; clone size: -; J gene: TRBJ2-7; D gene: -; CDR3 protein: CATSRQDVAYEQYF; CDR3 DNA: TGTGCCACCAGCAGGCAGGACGTAGCCTACGAGCAGTACTTC
V gene: TRBV10-3; clone size: -; J gene: TRBJ1-6; D gene: -; CDR3 protein: CAITEGDSPLHF; CDR3 DNA: TGTGCCATCACCGAAGGGGATTCACCCCTCCACTTT
V gene: TRBV29-1; clone size: -; J gene: TRBJ1-2; D gene: -; CDR3 protein: CSVLPLLADYGYTF; CDR3 DNA: TGCAGCGTTCTCCCTCTCCTGGCAGACTATGGCTACACCTTC
V gene: TRBV25-1; clone size: -; J gene: TRBJ1-1; D gene: -; CDR3 protein: CASSEGGNTEAFF; CDR3 DNA: TGTGCCAGCAGTGAGGGAGGGAACACTGAAGCTTTCTTT
V gene: TRBV29-1; clone size: -; J gene: TRBJ1-2; D gene: TRBD1; CDR3 protein: CSVGGPRGLGYTF; CDR3 DNA: TGCAGCGTTGGAGGGCCTAGGGGGCTCGGCTACACCTTC
V gene: TRBV9; clone size: few; J gene: TRBJ1-2; D gene: -; CDR3 protein: CASSATGERNYGYTF; CDR3 DNA: TGTGCCAGCAGCGCGACAGGAGAGCGTAACTATGGCTACACCTTC
V gene: TRBV18; clone size: -; J gene: TRBJ2-3; D gene: -; CDR3 protein: CASSPLPSTDTQYF; CDR3 DNA: TGTGCCAGCTCACCACTTCCGAGCACAGATACGCAGTATTTT
V gene: TRBV5-1; clone size: -; J gene: TRBJ1-2; D gene: -; CDR3 protein: CASSLIGDNGYTF; CDR3 DNA: TGCGCCAGCAGCTTAATCGGGGACAATGGCTACACCTTC
V gene: TRBV5-4; clone size: -; J gene: TRBJ1-1; D gene: -; CDR3 protein: CASSWGDTEAFF; CDR3 DNA: TGTGCCAGCAGCTGGGGTGACACTGAAGCTTTCTTT
V gene: TRBV7-9; clone size: -; J gene: TRBJ2-1; D gene: -; CDR3 protein: CASRPAPGPLHNEQFF; CDR3 DNA: TGTGCCAGCAGACCAGCCCCCGGGCCACTGCACAATGAGCAGTTCTTC
V gene: TRBV2; clone size: -; J gene: TRBJ2-5; D gene: -; CDR3 protein: CASSINRAPQETQYF; CDR3 DNA: TGTGCCAGCTCCATAAACCGGGCCCCCCAAGAGACCCAGTACTTC
V gene: TRBV18; clone size: -; J gene: TRBJ1-4; D gene: -; CDR3 protein: CASSPDLRVNEKLFF; CDR3 DNA: TGTGCCAGCTCACCCGACCTCCGAGTGAATGAAAAACTGTTTTTT
V gene: TRBV29-1; clone size: -; J gene: TRBJ2-3; D gene: -; CDR3 protein: CSSGERTNTDTQYF; CDR3 DNA: TGCAGCTCGGGGGAACGTACTAATACAGATACGCAGTATTTT
V gene: TRBV6-5; clone size: -; J gene: TRBJ1-5; D gene: TRBD1; CDR3 protein: CASRIDRALNQPQHF; CDR3 DNA: TGTGCCAGCCGGATCGACAGGGCCCTCAATCAGCCCCAGCATTTT
V gene: TRBV28; clone size: -; J gene: TRBJ1-6; D gene: -; CDR3 protein: CASGDSHNSPLHF; CDR3 DNA: TGTGCCAGCGGAGACAGTCATAATTCACCCCTCCACTTT
V gene: TRBV4-1; clone size: -; J gene: TRBJ2-1; D gene: -; CDR3 protein: CASSHPTPNEQFF; CDR3 DNA: TGCGCCAGCAGCCATCCTACGCCCAATGAGCAGTTCTTC
V gene: TRBV27; clone size: -; J gene: TRBJ1-2; D gene: -; CDR3 protein: CASSPQGMDGYTF; CDR3 DNA: TGTGCCAGCAGCCCTCAGGGAATGGATGGCTACACCTTC
V gene: TRBV6-4; clone size: -; J gene: TRBJ1-5; D gene: -; CDR3 protein: CASSEGGRQPQHF; CDR3 DNA: TGTGCCAGCAGTGAAGGGGGAAGGCAGCCCCAGCATTTT
V gene: TRBV7-9; clone size: -; J gene: TRBJ2-1; D gene: -; CDR3 protein: CASRPLESNRREQFF; CDR3 DNA: TGTGCCAGCAGACCCCTGGAGTCAAACCGCCGTGAGCAGTTCTTC
V gene: TRBV9; clone size: -; J gene: TRBJ1-4; D gene: -; CDR3 protein: CASSDRDVGTNEKLFF; CDR3 DNA: TGTGCCAGCAGCGATCGGGACGTGGGAACTAATGAAAAACTGTTTTTT
V gene: TRBV7-9; clone size: -; J gene: TRBJ1-6; D gene: -; CDR3 protein: CASSLGQNSPLHF; CDR3 DNA: TGTGCCAGCAGCTTAGGCCAGAATTCACCCCTCCACTTT
V gene: TRBV30; clone size: -; J gene: TRBJ1-3; D gene: -; CDR3 protein: CAWTKGDSGNTIYF; CDR3 DNA: TGTGCCTGGACCAAAGGGGACTCTGGAAACACCATATATTTT
V gene: TRBV9; clone size: -; J gene: TRBJ2-2; D gene: -; CDR3 protein: CASSAGWRPGELFF; CDR3 DNA: TGTGCCAGCAGCGCGGGGTGGAGACCCGGGGAGCTGTTTTTT
V gene: TRBV30; clone size: -; J gene: TRBJ1-6; D gene: -; CDR3 protein: CAWSVQRFNNSPLHF; CDR3 DNA: TGTGCCTGGAGTGTACAAAGGTTTAATAATTCACCCCTCCACTTT
V gene: TRBV7-2; clone size: -; J gene: TRBJ2-3; D gene: -; CDR3 protein: CASSLAGLPYTDTQYF; CDR3 DNA: TGTGCCAGCAGCTTAGCGGGTCTCCCATACACAGATACGCAGTATTTT
V gene: TRBV5-1; clone size: -; J gene: TRBJ1-2; D gene: -; CDR3 protein: CASSLVEADYGYTF; CDR3 DNA: TGCGCCAGCAGCTTGGTAGAAGCCGACTATGGCTACACCTTC
V gene: TRBV6-4; clone size: -; J gene: TRBJ1-1; D gene: TRBD1; CDR3 protein: CASSEGQKGNTEAFF; CDR3 DNA: TGTGCCAGCAGTGAGGGACAGAAGGGGAACACTGAAGCTTTCTTT
V gene: TRBV5-4; clone size: once; J gene: TRBJ2-7; D gene: TRBD2; CDR3 protein: CASSPAAPGLAPPEQYF; CDR3 DNA: TGTGCCAGCAGCCCCGCCGCCCCGGGACTAGCCCCACCCGAGCAGTACTTC
V gene: TRBV7-2; clone size: -; J gene: TRBJ2-7; D gene: -; CDR3 protein: CASSLDGLNSYEQYF; CDR3 DNA: TGTGCCAGCAGCTTAGACGGACTCAACTCCTACGAGCAGTACTTC
V gene: TRBV19; clone size: -; J gene: TRBJ2-3; D gene: TRBD2; CDR3 protein: CASSVTSGDTDTQYF; CDR3 DNA: TGTGCCAGTAGTGTGACTAGCGGAGACACAGATACGCAGTATTTT
V gene: TRBV6-1; clone size: -; J gene: TRBJ1-4; D gene: -; CDR3 protein: CASSDPREKLFF; CDR3 DNA: TGTGCCAGCAGTGACCCAAGGGAAAAACTGTTTTTT
V gene: TRBV11-2; clone size: -; J gene: TRBJ1-2; D gene: -; CDR3 protein: CASSLVSRGYTF; CDR3 DNA: TGTGCCAGCAGCTTAGTGTCCCGGGGCTACACCTTC
V gene: TRBV11-3; clone size: -; J gene: TRBJ2-3; D gene: TRBD2; CDR3 protein: CASSISGTSGGETQYF; CDR3 DNA: TGTGCCAGCAGCATCTCCGGGACTAGCGGGGGGGAAACGCAGTATTTT
V gene: TRBV28; clone size: once; J gene: TRBJ1-5; D gene: -; CDR3 protein: CASSRQFSNQPQHF; CDR3 DNA: TGTGCCAGCAGCCGCCAATTTAGCAATCAGCCCCAGCATTTT
V gene: TRBV28; clone size: -; J gene: TRBJ1-5; D gene: -; CDR3 protein: CASSLGGPHQPQHF; CDR3 DNA: TGTGCCAGCAGTTTAGGGGGGCCTCATCAGCCCCAGCATTTT
V gene: TRBV10-3; clone size: -; J gene: TRBJ1-3; D gene: -; CDR3 protein: CAITKGGEAGNTIYF; CDR3 DNA: TGTGCCATCACCAAGGGAGGGGAAGCTGGAAACACCATATATTTT
V gene: TRBV2; clone size: -; J gene: TRBJ1-6; D gene: -; CDR3 protein: CASRGEGLYNSPLHF; CDR3 DNA: TGTGCCAGCAGGGGGGAAGGACTTTATAATTCACCCCTCCACTTT
V gene: TRBV20-1; clone size: -; J gene: TRBJ2-1; D gene: -; CDR3 protein: CSVDVVNEQFF; CDR3 DNA: TGCAGTGTGGACGTTGTCAATGAGCAGTTCTTC
V gene: TRBV4-1; clone size: once; J gene: TRBJ1-1; D gene: TRBD1; CDR3 protein: CASSQEATGGTEAFF; CDR3 DNA: TGCGCCAGCAGCCAAGAAGCGACAGGGGGGACTGAAGCTTTCTTT
V gene: TRBV5-6; clone size: -; J gene: TRBJ2-7; D gene: -; CDR3 protein: CASSLARGWSYEQYF; CDR3 DNA: TGTGCCAGCAGCTTAGCCAGGGGTTGGTCCTACGAGCAGTACTTC
V gene: TRBV30; clone size: -; J gene: TRBJ1-1; D gene: -; CDR3 protein: CAWSAHFQDTEAFF; CDR3 DNA: TGTGCCTGGAGTGCACATTTCCAGGACACTGAAGCTTTCTTT
V gene: TRBV14; clone size: -; J gene: TRBJ2-7; D gene: -; CDR3 protein: CASSEGGSLYEQYF; CDR3 DNA: TGTGCCAGCAGCGAGGGAGGTAGTTTGTACGAGCAGTACTTC
V gene: TRBV7-9; clone size: -; J gene: TRBJ1-1; D gene: TRBD1; CDR3 protein: CASSLVSWDSQHEAFF; CDR3 DNA: TGTGCCAGCAGCTTAGTTTCGTGGGACAGCCAGCATGAAGCTTTCTTT
V gene: TRBV5-4; clone size: -; J gene: TRBJ2-1; D gene: TRBD2; CDR3 protein: CASSPPGLAGNEQFF; CDR3 DNA: TGTGCCAGCAGCCCTCCGGGACTAGCGGGGAATGAGCAGTTCTTC
V gene: TRBV6-6; clone size: -; J gene: TRBJ1-2; D gene: TRBD1; CDR3 protein: CASSFVGQGIADGYTF; CDR3 DNA: TGTGCCAGCAGTTTCGTGGGACAGGGGATAGCCGATGGCTACACCTTC
V gene: TRBV7-9; clone size: -; J gene: TRBJ2-1; D gene: TRBD1; CDR3 protein: CASNRRQGNSYNEQFF; CDR3 DNA: TGTGCCAGCAACCGTCGACAGGGCAACTCCTACAATGAGCAGTTCTTC
V gene: TRBV27; clone size: -; J gene: TRBJ1-2; D gene: -; CDR3 protein: CASSFAPGGGYGYTF; CDR3 DNA: TGTGCCAGCAGTTTTGCCCCCGGGGGGGGCTATGGCTACACCTTC
V gene: TRBV7-6; clone size: -; J gene: TRBJ2-1; D gene: -; CDR3 protein: CASSLGDDSYNEQFF; CDR3 DNA: TGTGCCAGCAGCTTAGGGGATGATTCCTACAATGAGCAGTTCTTC
V gene: TRBV13; clone size: -; J gene: TRBJ2-7; D gene: TRBD2; CDR3 protein: CASSSGLAGGSSYEQYF; CDR3 DNA: TGTGCCAGCAGCTCAGGACTAGCGGGAGGGAGCTCCTACGAGCAGTACTTC
V gene: TRBV30; clone size: -; J gene: TRBJ2-7; D gene: TRBD1; CDR3 protein: CAWRPGQGPYEQYF; CDR3 DNA: TGTGCCTGGAGGCCCGGACAGGGCCCATACGAGCAGTACTTC
V gene: TRBV6-4; clone size: -; J gene: TRBJ1-1; D gene: -; CDR3 protein: CASRLTILSTEAFF; CDR3 DNA: TGTGCCAGCAGGCTTACTATACTGAGCACTGAAGCTTTCTTT
V gene: TRBV7-6; clone size: -; J gene: TRBJ2-1; D gene: -; CDR3 protein: CASSPGGGGPNEQFF; CDR3 DNA: TGTGCCAGCAGCCCGGGGGGCGGGGGCCCCAATGAGCAGTTCTTC
V gene: TRBV27; clone size: -; J gene: TRBJ1-5; D gene: -; CDR3 protein: CASSLEGLSNQPQHF; CDR3 DNA: TGTGCCAGCAGTTTAGAAGGGTTGAGCAATCAGCCCCAGCATTTT
V gene: TRBV29-1; clone size: once; J gene: TRBJ1-2; D gene: -; CDR3 protein: CSVPTANGYTF; CDR3 DNA: TGCAGCGTTCCGACAGCCAATGGCTACACCTTC
V gene: TRBV25-1; clone size: -; J gene: TRBJ2-7; D gene: -; CDR3 protein: CASSGGDEGSYEQYF; CDR3 DNA: TGTGCCAGCAGTGGAGGCGATGAGGGCTCCTACGAGCAGTACTTC
V gene: TRBV2; clone size: -; J gene: TRBJ1-1; D gene: -; CDR3 protein: CASSLGPNTEAFF; CDR3 DNA: TGTGCCAGCAGTTTGGGGCCTAACACTGAAGCTTTCTTT